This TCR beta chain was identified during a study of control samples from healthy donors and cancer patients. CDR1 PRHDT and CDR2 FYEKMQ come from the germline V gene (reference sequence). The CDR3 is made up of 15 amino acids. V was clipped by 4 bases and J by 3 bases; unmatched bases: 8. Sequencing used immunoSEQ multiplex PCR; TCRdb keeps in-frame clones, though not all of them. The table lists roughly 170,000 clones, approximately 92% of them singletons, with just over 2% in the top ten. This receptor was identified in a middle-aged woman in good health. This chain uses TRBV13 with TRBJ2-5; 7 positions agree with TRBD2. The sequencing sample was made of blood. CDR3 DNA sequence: TGTGCCAGCAGCTCCTCGGGTGCGGGGGAAGAGACCCAGTACTTC. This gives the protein CASSSSGAGEETQYF.